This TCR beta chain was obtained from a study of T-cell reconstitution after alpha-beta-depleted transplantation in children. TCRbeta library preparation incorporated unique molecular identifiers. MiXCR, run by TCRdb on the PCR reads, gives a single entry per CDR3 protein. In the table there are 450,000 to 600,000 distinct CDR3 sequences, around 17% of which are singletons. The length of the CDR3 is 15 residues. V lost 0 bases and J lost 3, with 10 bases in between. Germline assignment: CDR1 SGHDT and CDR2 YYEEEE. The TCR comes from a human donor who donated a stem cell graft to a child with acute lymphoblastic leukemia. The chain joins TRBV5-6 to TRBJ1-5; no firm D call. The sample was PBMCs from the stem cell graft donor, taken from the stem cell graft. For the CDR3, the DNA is TGTGCCAGCAGCTTGGTCGGGGAGGTCAATCAGCCCCAGCATTTT. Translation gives CASSLVGEVNQPQHF.